One and the same sample provided the 8 T cell receptor beta chains below, sequenced in a study of cytomegalovirus exposure and HLA in healthy donors. Some clones are missing from TCRdb's copy, which holds only in-frame ones; the method was immunoSEQ multiplex PCR. The sample consists of 100,000 to 150,000 clones, about nine tenths of them appearing once. The sequenced sample consisted of PBMCs. These receptors all stem from a man aged 25 to 45 in good health and CMV-seronegative.

The rearrangement links TRBV7-9 to TRBJ2-7; 9 bases align to TRBD1. This CDR3 contains 15 residues. Germline V gene lookup returns CDR1 SEHNR and CDR2 FQNEAQ (reference sequence). Trimming cost V 3 bases and J 4 bases; bases outside gene matches: 7. The CDR3 region is CASSFAGQGRYEQYF. CDR3 DNA: TGTGCCAGCAGCTTCGCCGGACAGGGGAGATACGAGCAGTACTTC. The full variable domain, completed using reference TRBV7-9 and TRBJ2-7, is DTGVSQNPRHKITKRGQNVTFRCDPISEHNRLYWYRQTLGQGPEFLTYFQNEAQLEKSRLLSDRFSAERPKGSFSTLEIQRTEQGDSAMYLCASSFAGQGRYEQYFGPGTRLTVT.

The chain couples TRBV9 to TRBJ1-6; 10 bases align to TRBD1. This CDR3 has 15 amino acids. The junction had 2 bases not matched to a gene; V was cut back by 3 bases and J by 5 bases. CDR1 SGDLS and CDR2 YYNGEE come from the germline V gene. The CDR3 here is CASSAGTGDNSPLHF. CDR3 bases: TGTGCCAGCAGCGCCGGGACAGGGGATAATTCACCCCTCCACTTT.

The chain combines TRBV6-5 with TRBJ1-6, with D hard to call. Germline CDR1 reads MNHEY; CDR2 reads SVGAGI. Trimming pared 5 bases from V and 5 bases from J, leaving 7 bases between. The CDR3 spans 13 residues. The CDR3 sequence is CASSPQNNSPLHF. The CDR3 DNA sequence: TGTGCCAGCAGTCCCCAGAATAATTCACCCCTCCACTTT.

V gene TRBV20-1 combines with J gene TRBJ2-7; no reliable D call. The V end lost 1 base, the J end lost 5 bases, and 6 bases lay between the germline ends. Germline V gene lookup returns CDR1 DFQATT and CDR2 SNEGSKA (reference sequence). The CDR3 loop spans 11 amino acids. The CDR3 loop is CSARVHHEQYF. The DNA for the CDR3 is TGCAGTGCTAGAGTACACCACGAGCAGTACTTC.

This chain joins TRBV5-1 and TRBJ2-1; tentative D call: TRBD2 (6 bases). The CDR3 is 15 amino acids. Per germline, CDR1 SGHRS and CDR2 YFSETQ. V gave up 8 bases and J gave up 0 bases, with 15 bases separating them. The CDR3 DNA follows: TGCGCCAGTACTATGGACGGGAGCTCCTACAATGAGCAGTTCTTC. As protein: CASTMDGSSYNEQFF. Full variable domain (remainder filled in from reference TRBV5-1 and TRBJ2-1): KAGVTQTPRYLIKTRGQQVTLSCSPISGHRSVSWYQQTPGQGLQFLFEYFSETQRNKGNFPGRFSGRQFSNSRSEMNVSTLELGDSALYLCASTMDGSSYNEQFFGPGTRLTVL.

The chain uses TRBV10-2 and TRBJ2-2; D is perhaps TRBD1 (6 bases). The V end lost 7 bases, the J end lost 3 bases, and 12 bases lay between the germline ends. CDR1 is WSHSY, CDR2 SAAADI, per germline. This CDR3 is built from 14 residues. CDR3 sequence (DNA): TGCGCCAGCATTGCAGGGGCTGACACCGGGGAGCTGTTTTTT. It translates to CASIAGADTGELFF.

The chain recombines TRBV6-5 with TRBJ1-2, with unresolved D. V shed 6 bases and J shed 4 bases, with 18 bases lying between them. The CDR3 has 15 amino acids. Germline assignment: CDR1 MNHEY and CDR2 SVGAGI. The CDR3 is CASSPVLRPIYGYTF. As DNA, the CDR3 is TGTGCCAGCAGCCCCGTGTTGAGGCCGATCTATGGCTACACCTTC.

The chain carries TRBV27 and TRBJ1-1; TRBD1 agrees at 8 bases. Trimming removed 6 bases from V and 1 base from J; junction bases left unmatched: 7. This CDR3 region has 15 residues. From germline, CDR1 is MNHEY and CDR2 SMNVEV (reference sequence). CDR3 bases: TGTGCCAGCAGAAGGACAGGGACACAGAACACTGAAGCTTTCTTT. This sequence encodes CASRRTGTQNTEAFF.